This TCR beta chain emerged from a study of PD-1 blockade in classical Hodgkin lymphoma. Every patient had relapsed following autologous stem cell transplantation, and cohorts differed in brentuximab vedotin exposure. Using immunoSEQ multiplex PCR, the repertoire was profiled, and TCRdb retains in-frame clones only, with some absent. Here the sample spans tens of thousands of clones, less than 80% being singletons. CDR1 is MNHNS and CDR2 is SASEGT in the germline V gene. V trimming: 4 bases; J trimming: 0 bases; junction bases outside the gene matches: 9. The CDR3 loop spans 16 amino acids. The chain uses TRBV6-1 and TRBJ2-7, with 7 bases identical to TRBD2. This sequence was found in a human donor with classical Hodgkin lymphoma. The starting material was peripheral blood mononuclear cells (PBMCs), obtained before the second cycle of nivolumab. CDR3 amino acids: CASSGRGGPASYEQYF. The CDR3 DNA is TGTGCCAGCAGTGGTCGCGGGGGACCTGCCTCCTACGAGCAGTACTTC.